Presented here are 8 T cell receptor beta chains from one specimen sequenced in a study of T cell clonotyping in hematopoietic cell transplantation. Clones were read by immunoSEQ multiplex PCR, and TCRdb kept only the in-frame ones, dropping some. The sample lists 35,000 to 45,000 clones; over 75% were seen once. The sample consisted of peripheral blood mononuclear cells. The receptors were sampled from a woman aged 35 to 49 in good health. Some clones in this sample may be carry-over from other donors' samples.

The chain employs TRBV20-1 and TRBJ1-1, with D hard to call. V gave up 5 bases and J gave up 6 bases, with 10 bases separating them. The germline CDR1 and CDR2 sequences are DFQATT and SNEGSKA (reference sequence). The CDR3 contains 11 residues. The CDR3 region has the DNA TGCAGTGCTTTCGGGGTCGCTGAAGCTTTCTTT. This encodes CSAFGVAEAFF.

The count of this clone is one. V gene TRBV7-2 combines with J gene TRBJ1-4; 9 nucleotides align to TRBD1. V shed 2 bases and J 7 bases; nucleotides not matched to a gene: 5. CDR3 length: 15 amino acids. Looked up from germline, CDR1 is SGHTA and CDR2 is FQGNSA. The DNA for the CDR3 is TGTGCCAGCAGCTTACCGACAGGGGGGAGTGAAAAACTGTTTTTT. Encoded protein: CASSLPTGGSEKLFF.

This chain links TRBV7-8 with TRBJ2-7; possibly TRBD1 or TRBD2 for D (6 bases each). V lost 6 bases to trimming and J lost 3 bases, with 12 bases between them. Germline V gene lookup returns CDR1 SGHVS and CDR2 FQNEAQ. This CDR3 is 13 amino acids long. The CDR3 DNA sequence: TGTGCCAGCAGGGGGGGCTATGGCTACGAGCAGTACTTC. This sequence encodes CASRGGYGYEQYF.

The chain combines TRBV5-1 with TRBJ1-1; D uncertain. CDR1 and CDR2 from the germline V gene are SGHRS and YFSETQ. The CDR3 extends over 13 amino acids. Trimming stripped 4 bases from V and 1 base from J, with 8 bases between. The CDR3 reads CASSQRPNTEAFF. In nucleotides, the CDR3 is TGCGCCAGCAGCCAAAGACCGAACACTGAAGCTTTCTTT.

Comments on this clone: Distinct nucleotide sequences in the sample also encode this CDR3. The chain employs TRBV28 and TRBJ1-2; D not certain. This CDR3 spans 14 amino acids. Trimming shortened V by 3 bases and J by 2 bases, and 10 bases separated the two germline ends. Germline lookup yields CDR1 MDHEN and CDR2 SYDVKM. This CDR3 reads CASSLDGRNYGYTF. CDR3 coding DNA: TGTGCCAGCAGTTTGGACGGAAGAAACTATGGCTACACCTTC.

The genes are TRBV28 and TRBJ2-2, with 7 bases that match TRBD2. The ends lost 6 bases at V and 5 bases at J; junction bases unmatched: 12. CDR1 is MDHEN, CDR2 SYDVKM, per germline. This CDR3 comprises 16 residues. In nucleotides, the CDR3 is TGTGCCAGCAGCCTAAACTTCGGACTAGGAACCGGGGAGCTGTTTTTT. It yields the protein CASSLNFGLGTGELFF.

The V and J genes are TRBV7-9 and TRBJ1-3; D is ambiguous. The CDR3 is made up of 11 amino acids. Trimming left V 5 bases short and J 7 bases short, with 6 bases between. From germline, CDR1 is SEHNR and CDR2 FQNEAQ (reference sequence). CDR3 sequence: CASSLGNTIYF. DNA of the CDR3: TGTGCCAGCAGCCTCGGGAACACCATATATTTT.

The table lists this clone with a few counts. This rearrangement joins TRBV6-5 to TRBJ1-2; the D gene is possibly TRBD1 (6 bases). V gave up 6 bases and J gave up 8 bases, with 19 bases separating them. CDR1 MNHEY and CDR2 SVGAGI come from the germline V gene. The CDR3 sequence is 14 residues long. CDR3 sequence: CASSRGGALRGYTF. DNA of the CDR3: TGTGCCAGCAGCCGAGGGGGGGCACTTCGGGGCTACACCTTC.